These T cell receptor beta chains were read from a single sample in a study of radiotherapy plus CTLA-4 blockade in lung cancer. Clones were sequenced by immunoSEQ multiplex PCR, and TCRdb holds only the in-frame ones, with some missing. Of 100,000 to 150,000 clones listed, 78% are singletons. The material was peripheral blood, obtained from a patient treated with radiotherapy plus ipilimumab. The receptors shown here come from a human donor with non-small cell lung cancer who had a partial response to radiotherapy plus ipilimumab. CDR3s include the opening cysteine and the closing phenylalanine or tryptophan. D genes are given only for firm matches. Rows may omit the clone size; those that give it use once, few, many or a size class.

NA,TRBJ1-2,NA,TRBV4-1,CASSLVTDSRGNGYTF,TGCGCCAGCAGCCTCGTGACCGACAGCAGGGGAAACGGCTACACCTTC
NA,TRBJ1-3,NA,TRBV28,CASSPGRGVSGNTIYF,TGTGCCAGCAGTCCCGGACGGGGGGTCTCTGGAAACACCATATATTTT
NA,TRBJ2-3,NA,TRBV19,CASSPEGADTQYF,TGTGCCAGTAGCCCTGAGGGGGCAGATACGCAGTATTTT
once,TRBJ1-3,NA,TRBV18,CASSQGPGAGNTIYF,TGTGCCAGCTCGCAAGGCCCGGGAGCTGGAAACACCATATATTTT
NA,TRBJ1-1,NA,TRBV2,CASSVQDMQYF,TGTGCCAGCAGTGTACAGGACATGCAATACTTT
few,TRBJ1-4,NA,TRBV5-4,CASSLAGSEEKLFF,TGTGCCAGCAGCTTGGCGGGAAGTGAGGAAAAACTGTTTTTT
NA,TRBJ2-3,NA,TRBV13,CASSYPGPGGPDTQYF,TGTGCCAGCAGCTACCCCGGCCCGGGGGGCCCAGATACGCAGTATTTT
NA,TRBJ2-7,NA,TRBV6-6,CASRGTTFSYEQYF,TGTGCCAGCAGGGGGACAACCTTCTCCTACGAGCAGTACTTC
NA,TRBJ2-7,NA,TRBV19,CASSIDRVGGPKGSEQYF,TGTGCCAGTAGTATAGATCGGGTGGGGGGTCCTAAGGGGTCCGAGCAGTACTTC
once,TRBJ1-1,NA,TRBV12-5,CASASGGWNTEAFF,TGTGCTAGTGCTTCCGGGGGGTGGAACACTGAAGCTTTCTTT
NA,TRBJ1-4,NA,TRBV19,CASRGRGGTNEKLFF,TGTGCCAGTAGGGGTCGGGGGGGAACTAATGAAAAACTGTTTTTT
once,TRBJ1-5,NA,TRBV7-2,CASSLVRGNHQPQHF,TGTGCCAGCAGCTTAGTTCGGGGGAATCATCAGCCCCAGCATTTT
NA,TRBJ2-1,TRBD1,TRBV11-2,CASSPNRGWLNEQFF,TGTGCCAGCAGCCCCAACAGGGGGTGGTTAAATGAGCAGTTCTTC
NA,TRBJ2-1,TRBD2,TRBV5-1,CASSGGVAGGSGEQFF,TGCGCCAGCAGCGGTGGGGTAGCGGGAGGGTCCGGCGAGCAGTTCTTC
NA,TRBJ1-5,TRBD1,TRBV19,CASSFQQGNQPQHF,TGTGCCAGTAGTTTCCAACAGGGGAATCAGCCCCAGCATTTT
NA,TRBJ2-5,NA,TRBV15,CATSRDNRVGSNF,TGTGCCACCAGCAGAGACAACAGGGTAGGGTCGAACTTC
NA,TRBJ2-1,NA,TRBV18,CAILYLRSYNEQFF,TGTGCCATCCTTTACTTACGCTCCTACAATGAGCAGTTCTTC
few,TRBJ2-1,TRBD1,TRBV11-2,CASSPLRQGVENEQFF,TGTGCCAGCAGCCCATTAAGACAGGGGGTAGAAAATGAGCAGTTCTTC
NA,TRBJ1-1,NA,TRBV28,CASSFVAGANTEAFF,TGTGCCAGCAGTTTCGTGGCAGGGGCGAACACTGAAGCTTTCTTT
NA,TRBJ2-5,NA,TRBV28,CASSKGGGAETQYF,TGTGCCAGCAGTAAAGGAGGGGGCGCGGAGACCCAGTACTTC
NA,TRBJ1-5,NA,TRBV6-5,CASSPGLLRQPQHF,TGTGCCAGCAGTCCGGGACTCCTCAGGCAGCCCCAGCATTTT
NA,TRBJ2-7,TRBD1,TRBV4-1,CASSQPGTGSRDEQYF,TGCGCCAGCAGCCAACCCGGGACAGGGAGCCGGGACGAGCAGTACTTC
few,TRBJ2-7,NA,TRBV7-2,CASSLVLAEFEQYF,TGTGCCAGCAGCTTAGTGTTGGCAGAATTCGAGCAGTACTTC
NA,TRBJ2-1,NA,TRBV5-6,CASSPGYNEQFF,TGTGCCAGCAGCCCGGGTTACAATGAGCAGTTCTTC
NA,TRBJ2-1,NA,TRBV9,CASSVEGHMGNEQFF,TGTGCCAGCAGCGTAGAGGGACACATGGGCAATGAGCAGTTCTTC
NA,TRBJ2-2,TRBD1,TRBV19,CASRITGVESGELFF,TGTGCCAGTAGAATCACAGGGGTCGAGTCCGGGGAGCTGTTTTTT
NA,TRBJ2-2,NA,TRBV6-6,CASNRETGELFF,TGTGCCAGCAATCGCGAAACCGGGGAGCTGTTTTTT
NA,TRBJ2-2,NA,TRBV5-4,CASSQAGDPGELFF,TGTGCCAGCAGCCAAGCAGGGGACCCCGGGGAGCTGTTTTTT
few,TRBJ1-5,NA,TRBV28,CAIAPRRVQPQHF,TGTGCCATAGCTCCGAGGCGGGTTCAGCCCCAGCATTTT
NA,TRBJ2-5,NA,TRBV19,CASSIPGTRATYF,TGTGCCAGTAGTATCCCGGGGACAAGAGCCACTTACTTC
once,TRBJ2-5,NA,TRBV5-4,CASSLGTRQETQYF,TGTGCCAGCAGCTTGGGGACTCGACAAGAGACCCAGTACTTC
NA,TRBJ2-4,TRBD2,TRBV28,CASSSPAAGGPGKNIQYF,TGTGCCAGCAGTTCACCGGCCGCGGGAGGGCCGGGCAAAAACATTCAGTACTTC
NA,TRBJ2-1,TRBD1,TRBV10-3,CAISAGTVGTEQFF,TGTGCCATCAGTGCTGGGACAGTCGGTACTGAGCAGTTCTTC
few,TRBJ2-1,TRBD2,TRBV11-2,CASSEAGRRHREQFF,TGTGCCAGCAGCGAAGCGGGACGCCGACACCGGGAGCAGTTCTTC
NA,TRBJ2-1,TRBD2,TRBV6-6,CASSYSRESEQFF,TGTGCCAGCAGTTACTCGCGGGAGTCTGAGCAGTTCTTC
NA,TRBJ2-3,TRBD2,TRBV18,CASSPKGLEYGRSSTDTQYF,TGTGCCAGCTCACCAAAGGGACTAGAGTACGGGCGTTCTAGCACAGATACGCAGTATTTT
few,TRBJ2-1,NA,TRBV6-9,CASSDRGGAGEQFF,TGTGCCAGCAGTGACCGTGGGGGAGCGGGTGAGCAGTTCTTC
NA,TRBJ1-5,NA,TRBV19,CASSIDQGRQPQHF,TGTGCCAGTAGTATAGACCAGGGTCGGCAGCCCCAGCATTTT
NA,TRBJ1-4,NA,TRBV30,CALQKNWRNEKLFF,TGTGCCTTACAGAAAAACTGGCGAAATGAAAAACTGTTTTTT
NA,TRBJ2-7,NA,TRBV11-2,CASSLPTSSYEQYF,TGTGCCAGCAGCTTACCTACTAGCTCCTACGAGCAGTACTTC
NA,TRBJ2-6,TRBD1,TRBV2,CASRPGTGLGANVLTF,TGTGCCAGCAGGCCTGGGACAGGGCTTGGGGCCAACGTCCTGACTTTC
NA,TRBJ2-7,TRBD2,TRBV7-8,CASSPGLAGFSYEQYF,TGTGCCAGCAGCCCTGGACTAGCGGGATTCTCCTACGAGCAGTACTTC
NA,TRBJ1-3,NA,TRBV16,CASSQYYGVDTIYF,TGTGCCAGCAGCCAATATTATGGAGTAGACACCATATATTTT